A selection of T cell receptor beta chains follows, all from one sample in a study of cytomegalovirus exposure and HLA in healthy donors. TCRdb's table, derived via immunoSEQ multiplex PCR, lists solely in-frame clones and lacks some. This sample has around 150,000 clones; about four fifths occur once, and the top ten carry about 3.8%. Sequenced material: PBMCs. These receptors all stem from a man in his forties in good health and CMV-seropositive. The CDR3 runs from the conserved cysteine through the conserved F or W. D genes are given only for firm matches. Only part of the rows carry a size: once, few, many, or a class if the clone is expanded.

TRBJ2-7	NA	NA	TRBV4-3	CASSQDFGYTYEQYF	TGCGCCAGCAGCCAAGATTTCGGGTATACCTACGAGCAGTACTTC
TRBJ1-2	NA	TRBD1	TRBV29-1	CSVELTPGQVNYGYTF	TGCAGCGTTGAATTAACACCGGGACAGGTTAACTATGGCTACACCTTC
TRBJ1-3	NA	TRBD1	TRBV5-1	CASSLTWGTAKGGNTIYF	TGCGCCAGCAGCTTGACCTGGGGGACAGCAAAGGGAGGAAACACCATATATTTT
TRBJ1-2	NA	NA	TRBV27	CASSLSTQGYGYTF	TGTGCCAGCAGTTTATCGACCCAGGGATATGGCTACACCTTC
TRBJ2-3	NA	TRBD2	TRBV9	CASSEGWASGADTQYF	TGTGCCAGCAGCGAGGGGTGGGCTAGCGGAGCAGATACGCAGTATTTT
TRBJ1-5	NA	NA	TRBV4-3	CASSQVWGQGPQHF	TGCGCCAGCAGCCAAGTCTGGGGCCAGGGGCCCCAGCATTTT
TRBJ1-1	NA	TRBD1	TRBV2	CANNPGTGLEAFF	TGTGCCAACAACCCCGGGACAGGGCTTGAAGCTTTCTTT
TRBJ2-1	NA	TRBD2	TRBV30	CAWSPGTSSGDEQFF	TGTGCCTGGAGTCCCGGGACTAGCTCCGGAGATGAGCAGTTCTTC
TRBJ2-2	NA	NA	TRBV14	CASSPKARVTGELFF	TGTGCCAGCAGCCCAAAGGCCAGGGTCACCGGGGAGCTGTTTTTT
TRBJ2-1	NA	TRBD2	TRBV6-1	CASNSGTSGSNEQFF	TGTGCCAGCAACTCCGGGACTAGCGGGAGTAATGAGCAGTTCTTC
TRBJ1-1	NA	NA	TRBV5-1	CASSLGDTNTEAFF	TGCGCCAGCAGCTTGGGGGACACGAACACTGAAGCTTTCTTT
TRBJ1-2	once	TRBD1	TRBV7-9	CASSLTGGYYGYTF	TGTGCCAGCAGCCTAACAGGGGGCTATTATGGCTACACCTTC
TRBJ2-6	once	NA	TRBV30	CAWSVTGTGANVLTF	TGTGCCTGGAGTGTAACCGGGACAGGGGCCAACGTCCTGACTTTC
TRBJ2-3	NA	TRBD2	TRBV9	CASSVELAGGKDAQYF	TGTGCCAGCAGCGTAGAACTAGCGGGAGGGAAAGATGCGCAGTATTTT
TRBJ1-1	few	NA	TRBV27	CASSPLGGSGTEAFF	TGTGCCAGCAGCCCTCTGGGGGGATCGGGCACTGAAGCTTTCTTT
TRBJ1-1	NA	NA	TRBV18	CASFGRTDVFF	TGTGCCAGCTTCGGAAGAACAGACGTATTCTTT
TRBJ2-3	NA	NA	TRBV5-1	CASSFSGYSTDTQYF	TGCGCCAGCAGCTTTAGCGGATATAGCACAGATACGCAGTATTTT
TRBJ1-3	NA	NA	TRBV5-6	CASSLLRDGNTIYF	TGTGCCAGCAGCTTGCTTCGGGATGGAAACACCATATATTTT
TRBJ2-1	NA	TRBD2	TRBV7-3	CASSAGLAAYHEQFF	TGTGCCAGCAGCGCGGGACTAGCGGCTTACCATGAGCAGTTCTTC
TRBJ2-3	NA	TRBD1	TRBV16	CASSYRQGASDTQYF	TGTGCCAGCAGCTACAGACAGGGGGCATCGGATACGCAGTATTTT
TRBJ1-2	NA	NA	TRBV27	CASSRTGVGYTF	TGTGCCAGCAGCCGTACGGGGGTCGGCTACACCTTC
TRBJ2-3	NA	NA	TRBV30	CAWSHFTGMEADTQYF	TGTGCCTGGAGTCATTTTACAGGGATGGAAGCAGATACGCAGTATTTT
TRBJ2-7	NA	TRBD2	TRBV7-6	CASSPQAVAGGTYEQYF	TGTGCCAGCAGCCCTCAGGCCGTAGCGGGGGGTACCTACGAGCAGTACTTC
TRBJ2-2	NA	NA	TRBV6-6	CASSYSFPVSGELFF	TGTGCCAGCAGTTACTCTTTCCCGGTTTCCGGGGAGCTGTTTTTT
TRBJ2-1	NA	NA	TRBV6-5	CASSYRQVGSYNEQFF	TGTGCCAGCAGTTACCGGCAGGTCGGCTCCTACAATGAGCAGTTCTTC
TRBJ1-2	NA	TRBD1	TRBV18	CASSLWDRVYGYTF	TGTGCCAGCTCGCTTTGGGACAGGGTCTATGGCTACACCTTC
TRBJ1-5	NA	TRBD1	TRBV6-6	CASSPGQGHQPQHF	TGTGCCAGCAGTCCCGGACAGGGACATCAGCCCCAGCATTTT
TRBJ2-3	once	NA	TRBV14	CASRTGSLPTDTQYF	TGTGCCAGCAGAACCGGGAGCCTCCCCACAGATACGCAGTATTTT
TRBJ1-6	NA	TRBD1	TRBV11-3	CASSINRGDPLHF	TGTGCCAGCAGCATTAACAGGGGAGACCCCCTCCACTTT
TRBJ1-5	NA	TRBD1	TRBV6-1	CASTTGTNQPQHF	TGTGCCAGCACGACAGGGACCAATCAGCCCCAGCATTTT
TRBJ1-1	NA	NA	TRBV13	CASSLEGRTEAFF	TGTGCCAGCAGCTTAGAGGGGCGGACTGAAGCTTTCTTT
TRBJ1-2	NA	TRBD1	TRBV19	CASSPEGAYGYTF	TGTGCCAGTAGCCCCGAGGGGGCCTATGGCTACACCTTC
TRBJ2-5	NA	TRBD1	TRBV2	CASSDPGTGTAYQETQYF	TGTGCCAGCAGTGATCCCGGGACAGGGACCGCGTACCAAGAGACCCAGTACTTC
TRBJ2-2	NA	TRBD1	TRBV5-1	CASSSGTGALAGELFF	TGCGCCAGCAGTTCCGGGACAGGGGCCCTCGCCGGGGAGCTGTTTTTT
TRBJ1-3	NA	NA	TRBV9	CASSGQVSGNTIYF	TGTGCCAGCAGCGGACAGGTCTCTGGAAACACCATATATTTT
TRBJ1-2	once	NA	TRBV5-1	CASSLSGTHYGYTF	TGCGCCAGCAGCTTGTCCGGGACACACTATGGCTACACCTTC
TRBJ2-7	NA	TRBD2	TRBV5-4	CASSLAGLAGVAYF	TGTGCCAGCAGCTTGGCCGGACTAGCGGGAGTTGCGTACTTC
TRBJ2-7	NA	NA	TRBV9	CASSVATAGVHEQYF	TGTGCCAGCAGCGTAGCTACGGCAGGGGTCCACGAGCAGTACTTC
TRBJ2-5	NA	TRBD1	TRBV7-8	CASSLGTGGKETQYF	TGTGCCAGCAGCTTGGGGACAGGGGGCAAAGAGACCCAGTACTTC
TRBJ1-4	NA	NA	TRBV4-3	CASSPWTDGGEKLFF	TGCGCCAGCAGCCCCTGGACAGACGGAGGTGAAAAACTGTTTTTT
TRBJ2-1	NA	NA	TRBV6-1	CASSAPAGHSYNEQFF	TGTGCCAGCAGTGCTCCGGCAGGGCACTCCTACAATGAGCAGTTCTTC
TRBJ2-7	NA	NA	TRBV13	CASSLGDFYEQYF	TGTGCCAGCAGCTTAGGGGACTTCTACGAGCAGTACTTC
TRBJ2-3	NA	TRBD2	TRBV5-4	CASRGGGAETDTQYF	TGTGCCAGCAGGGGCGGGGGGGCCGAGACAGATACGCAGTATTTT
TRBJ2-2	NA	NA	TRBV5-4	CASTRRRTNLSPNTGELFF	TGTGCCAGCACCCGGCGGAGGACTAACCTATCCCCGAACACCGGGGAGCTGTTTTTT
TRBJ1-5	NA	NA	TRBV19	CASSRRGDSNQPQHF	TGTGCCAGTAGCCGCCGAGGTGATAGCAATCAGCCCCAGCATTTT
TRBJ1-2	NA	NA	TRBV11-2	CASSLRVLYGYTF	TGTGCCAGCAGCCTCCGGGTTCTATATGGCTACACCTTC
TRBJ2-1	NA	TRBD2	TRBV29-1	CSVVNAGGYNEQFF	TGCAGCGTTGTTAATGCGGGAGGGTACAATGAGCAGTTCTTC
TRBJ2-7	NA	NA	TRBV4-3	CASSQENKYYEQYF	TGCGCCAGCAGCCAAGAGAACAAGTACTACGAGCAGTACTTC
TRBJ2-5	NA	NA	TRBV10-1	CASSTGQKETQYF	TGCGCCAGCAGTACCGGACAGAAAGAGACCCAGTACTTC
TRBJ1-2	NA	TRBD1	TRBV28	CASSQGQGNYGYTF	TGTGCCAGCAGTCAGGGACAGGGTAACTATGGCTACACCTTC
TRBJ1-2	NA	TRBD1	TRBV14	CASSLHRGFSNYGYTF	TGTGCCAGCAGCCTCCACAGGGGGTTCTCTAACTATGGCTACACCTTC
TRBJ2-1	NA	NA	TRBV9	CASSVGLSSYNEQFF	TGTGCCAGCAGCGTAGGCCTATCCTCCTACAATGAGCAGTTCTTC
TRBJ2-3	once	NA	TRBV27	CASSLPPGRLGGTQYF	TGTGCCAGCAGTTTACCACCCGGTCGGCTAGGCGGTACGCAGTATTTT
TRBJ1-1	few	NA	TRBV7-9	CASSLSLSNTEAFF	TGTGCCAGCAGCCTTTCGCTGAGTAACACTGAAGCTTTCTTT
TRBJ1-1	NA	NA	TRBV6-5	CANSTRTDTEAFF	TGTGCCAACAGTACTCGTACGGACACTGAAGCTTTCTTT
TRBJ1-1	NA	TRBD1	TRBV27	CASTGTGGFAEAFF	TGTGCCAGCACCGGGACAGGGGGCTTCGCTGAAGCTTTCTTT
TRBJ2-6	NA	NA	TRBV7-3	CASSPNPPGLSSSGANVLTF	TGTGCCAGCAGCCCCAACCCGCCGGGACTCTCCAGCTCTGGGGCCAACGTCCTGACTTTC
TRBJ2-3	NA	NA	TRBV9	CASSVIERGTDTQYF	TGTGCCAGCAGCGTAATCGAGCGGGGCACAGATACGCAGTATTTT
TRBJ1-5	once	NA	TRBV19	CASSMEGNFGQPQHF	TGTGCCAGTAGTATGGAGGGGAATTTTGGTCAGCCCCAGCATTTT